The rows below give T cell receptor beta chains drawn from one sample of a study of Ad26.COV2.S vaccination and SARS-CoV-2 variants. Assay used: immunoSEQ multiplex PCR; TCRdb lists only in-frame clones, some missing. The table records hundreds of thousands of clones, roughly 91% of them present only once. This specimen was peripheral blood, taken in a trial of Ad26.COV2.S vaccine versus placebo. All receptors derive from a person between 18 and 65 years old who received the Ad26.COV2.S COVID-19 vaccine or a placebo. Each CDR3 is given with its conserved first and last residue. D genes are given only for firm matches. Some rows mark clone size as missing; the rest say once, few, many or name a class of expanded clone.

clone size	V gene	D gene	J gene	CDR3 protein	CDR3 DNA
-	TRBV10-3	-	TRBJ1-1	CATNDRGGTEAFF	TGTGCCACCAACGATAGGGGAGGGACTGAAGCTTTCTTT
-	TRBV4-1	-	TRBJ2-3	CASSPQRGGTDTQYF	TGCGCCAGCAGTCCGCAACGGGGTGGCACAGATACGCAGTATTTT
-	TRBV19	TRBD1	TRBJ1-6	CASSIRTGDYSPLHF	TGTGCCAGTAGTATAAGGACAGGGGATTATTCACCCCTCCACTTT
-	TRBV4-3	-	TRBJ1-2	CASSQEDRMGTNYGYTF	TGCGCCAGCAGCCAAGAAGACAGAATGGGGACTAACTATGGCTACACCTTC
few	TRBV5-4	-	TRBJ1-1	CASSSDTRYTEAFF	TGTGCCAGCAGCTCGGACACCCGGTACACTGAAGCTTTCTTT
-	TRBV19	-	TRBJ1-1	CASSRPGGWVKAEAFF	TGTGCCAGTAGTAGGCCCGGGGGTTGGGTGAAGGCTGAAGCTTTCTTT
-	TRBV27	-	TRBJ1-6	CASSFRHSPLHF	TGTGCCAGCAGTTTTCGGCATTCACCCCTCCACTTT
-	TRBV15	TRBD1	TRBJ1-1	CATSRATGEDTEAFF	TGTGCCACCAGCAGAGCCACAGGGGAGGACACTGAAGCTTTCTTT
-	TRBV28	-	TRBJ2-5	CASSVRDIVQETQYF	TGTGCCAGCAGTGTCCGGGACATCGTCCAAGAGACCCAGTACTTC
-	TRBV19	-	TRBJ1-2	CATRRAAKRANYGYTF	TGTGCCACTAGACGGGCCGCCAAAAGGGCTAACTATGGCTACACCTTC
-	TRBV7-3	-	TRBJ1-1	CASSSLVPTEAFF	TGTGCCAGCAGCTCCCTTGTCCCCACTGAAGCTTTCTTT
-	TRBV7-9	-	TRBJ1-6	CASSLNRQGNSPLHF	TGTGCCAGCAGCTTAAACAGGCAGGGTAATTCACCCCTCCACTTT
-	TRBV12-3/TRBV12-4	-	TRBJ1-5	CASSLNNQPQHF	TGTGCCAGCAGCTTGAACAATCAGCCCCAGCATTTT
once	TRBV6-6	-	TRBJ2-7	CASTSQSLGEQYF	TGTGCCAGCACCTCACAGAGCTTAGGCGAGCAGTACTTC
-	TRBV9	TRBD2	TRBJ2-5	CASSEGLAGGFSETQYF	TGTGCCAGCAGCGAGGGACTAGCGGGGGGGTTCTCCGAGACCCAGTACTTC
-	TRBV7-3	TRBD2	TRBJ2-3	CASSSTSGVTDTQYF	TGTGCCAGCAGCTCGACTAGCGGGGTCACAGATACGCAGTATTTT
many	TRBV5-1	-	TRBJ1-5	CASSLERGRPQHF	TGCGCCAGCAGCTTGGAGCGGGGGCGCCCTCAGCATTTT
-	TRBV7-6	-	TRBJ1-6	CASRLGSYNSPLHF	TGTGCCAGCAGATTGGGCTCCTATAATTCACCCCTCCACTTT
-	TRBV7-9	-	TRBJ2-2	CASSLLGVSNTGELFF	TGTGCCAGCAGCTTATTGGGGGTGAGCAACACCGGGGAGCTGTTTTTT
-	TRBV7-8	-	TRBJ1-1	CASSLYPNTEAFF	TGTGCCAGCAGCTTATATCCGAACACTGAAGCTTTCTTT
-	TRBV5-1	-	TRBJ2-7	CASSWGEAVGEQYF	TGCGCCAGCAGCTGGGGTGAAGCTGTGGGAGAGCAGTACTTC
-	TRBV6-1	-	TRBJ2-7	CASSEDYEQYF	TGTGCCAGCAGTGAAGATTACGAGCAGTACTTC
-	TRBV18	TRBD1	TRBJ2-3	CASSPWDRLANTQYF	TGTGCCAGCTCACCTTGGGACAGGTTAGCAAATACGCAGTATTTT
-	TRBV5-6	TRBD1	TRBJ2-7	CASALRDRGHEQYF	TGTGCCAGCGCGCTCCGGGACAGGGGACACGAGCAGTACTTC
-	TRBV29-1	TRBD1	TRBJ2-7	CSVEEQGQYSYEQYF	TGCAGCGTTGAAGAACAGGGGCAGTACTCCTACGAGCAGTACTTC
-	TRBV7-3	-	TRBJ2-1	CASSPQPQGPKQFF	TGTGCCAGCAGCCCCCAACCACAGGGACCAAAGCAGTTCTTC
once	TRBV5-6	-	TRBJ1-5	CASSFFRENQPQHF	TGTGCCAGCAGCTTCTTTAGGGAAAATCAGCCCCAGCATTTT
once	TRBV24-1	-	TRBJ2-2	CATSDSSRGNTGELFF	TGTGCCACCAGTGACTCCAGCAGGGGGAACACCGGGGAGCTGTTTTTT
-	TRBV24-1	TRBD1	TRBJ1-3	CAHRTGNPPSGNTIYF	TGTGCCCACAGGACAGGGAATCCCCCTTCCGGAAACACCATATATTTT
-	TRBV7-9	-	TRBJ2-5	CASSLLPGPKQETQYF	TGTGCCAGCAGCTTGCTACCGGGACCCAAACAAGAGACCCAGTACTTC
-	TRBV10-3	-	TRBJ1-4	CAISEILGAGEKLFF	TGTGCCATCAGTGAAATTTTGGGGGCTGGTGAAAAACTGTTTTTT
-	TRBV5-1	-	TRBJ2-4	CASSPDGGAKNIQYF	TGCGCCAGCAGCCCGGACGGGGGAGCCAAAAACATTCAGTACTTC